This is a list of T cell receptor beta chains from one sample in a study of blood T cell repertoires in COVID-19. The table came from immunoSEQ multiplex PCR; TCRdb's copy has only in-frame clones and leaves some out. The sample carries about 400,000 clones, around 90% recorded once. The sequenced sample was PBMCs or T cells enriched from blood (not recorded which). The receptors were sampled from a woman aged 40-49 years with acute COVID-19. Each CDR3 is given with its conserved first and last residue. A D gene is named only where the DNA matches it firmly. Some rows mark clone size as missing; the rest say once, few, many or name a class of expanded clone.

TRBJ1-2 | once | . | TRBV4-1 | TGCGCCAGCAGCCAGAACAGTAATGGCTACACCTTC | CASSQNSNGYTF
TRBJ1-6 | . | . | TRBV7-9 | TGTGCCAGCAGCTTAGGAGAACTGAGTAATTCACCCCTCCACTTT | CASSLGELSNSPLHF
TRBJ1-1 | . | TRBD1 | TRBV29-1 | TGCAGCGCCTATCCGGGACAGTTGAACACTGAAGCTTTCTTT | CSAYPGQLNTEAFF
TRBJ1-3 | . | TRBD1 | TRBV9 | TGTGCCAGCAGCTTAAATTTGGGACAGGGGCCCTTTGGAAACACCATATATTTT | CASSLNLGQGPFGNTIYF
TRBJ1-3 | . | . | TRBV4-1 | TGCGCCAGCAGCCAAGTGATGGAGGCGTACCCCGGAAACACCATATATTTT | CASSQVMEAYPGNTIYF
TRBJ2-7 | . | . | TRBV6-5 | TGTGCCAGCAGTCTCTCCGGGACACCCTACGAGCAGTACTTC | CASSLSGTPYEQYF
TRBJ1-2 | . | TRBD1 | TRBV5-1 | TGCGCCAGCAGTGCAGGGGGCGGTAATTATGGCTACACCTTC | CASSAGGGNYGYTF
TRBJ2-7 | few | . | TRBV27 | TGTGCCAGCAGTTTCGCCACCGGGACTTACCAGTACTTC | CASSFATGTYQYF
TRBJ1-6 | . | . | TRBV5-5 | TGTGCCAGCAGCTTGGAAGCCGGTTATTCACCCCTCCACTTT | CASSLEAGYSPLHF
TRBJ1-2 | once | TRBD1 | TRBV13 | TGTGCCAGCAGCCCGGCGGGACAGGGGATTGGCTACACCTTC | CASSPAGQGIGYTF
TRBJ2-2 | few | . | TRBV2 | TGTGCCAGCAGTCCCCTGGGGGCCTGGGGCACCGGGGAGCTGTTTTTT | CASSPLGAWGTGELFF
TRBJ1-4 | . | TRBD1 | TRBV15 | TGTGCCACCAGCAGAGAGGGACAGGGGTCTGGGAAACTGTTTTTT | CATSREGQGSGKLFF
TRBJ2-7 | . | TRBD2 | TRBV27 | TGTGCCAGCAGTTTAGAGCGGGGGCTAGAGCAGTACTTC | CASSLERGLEQYF
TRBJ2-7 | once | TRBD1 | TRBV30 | TGTGCCTGGAGTGAAAGGGGGCTTGAGGAGCAGTACTTC | CAWSERGLEEQYF
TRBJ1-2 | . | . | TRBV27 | TGTGCCAGCCGGGGAGTGGGGTACTATGGCTACACCTTC | CASRGVGYYGYTF
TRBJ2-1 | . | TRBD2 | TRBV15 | TGTGCCACCAGCAGAGAGGGACTAGTTCGGAATGAGCAGTTCTTC | CATSREGLVRNEQFF